This TCR beta chain was recovered during a study of cytomegalovirus exposure and HLA in healthy donors. In the study overall: Some 90 million unique TCRs from HLA-typed donors were held in an early data release. Genotyping showed around four fifths of almost 400 donors falling in the Caucasian-associated ancestry cluster. Study-wide results and caveats: A later analysis linked 15,000 to 20,000 TCR beta sequences to HLA alleles at 0.05 false discovery rate.

Points on this clone: Its target is unknown.

In the PCR, 60 Vbeta and 13 Jbeta primers were used. Original processing methods: The count from a later analysis was 79 million or so unique TCR beta chains, 9 million to 12 million of them shared. The protocol was immunoSEQ multiplex PCR, while the TCRdb copy is restricted to in-frame clones and leaves out a portion. That table gives V, J and clone size, and the DNA gave D and trimming. The data contain fewer than 70,000 clones, roughly 83% of them seen just once; the ten biggest clones take up around 1.8%. Trimming left V 0 bases short and J 3 bases short, with 13 bases between. Germline CDR1 is SGHRS and CDR2 is YFSETQ. This CDR3 region has 16 residues.

V gene TRBV5-1 combines with J gene TRBJ2-1, with D perhaps matching TRBD1 (5 bases). The receptor's source is a man in his forties in good health and CMV-seronegative. Specimen: PBMCs. The CDR3 DNA is TGCGCCAGCAGCTTGGTTCGGACAAGATACTACAATGAGCAGTTCTTC. It is translated as CASSLVRTRYYNEQFF.